This TCR beta chain was retrieved from a study of blood T cell repertoires in COVID-19. Study overall: Acute-phase and convalescent COVID-19 samples originated in the United States, Italy and Spain.

The authors' processing: Nucleated cell number was recorded as an estimate derived from reference gene primer amplification. This table comes from immunoSEQ multiplex PCR, and its TCRdb copy is limited to in-frame clones, with some not included. V, J and clone size reflect that table, while D and trimming were determined from the DNA. The data contain 150,000 to 200,000 clones, approximately 90% of them singletons. The CDR3 length is 17 residues. Trimming took off 0 bases at V and 6 bases at J, with 18 bases between the two ends. Germline lookup yields CDR1 SGHAT and CDR2 FQNNGV. The TCR comes from a man aged 18 to 30 with active or convalescent COVID-19. The chain joins TRBV11-2 to TRBJ2-1, with a weak D call TRBD1 (5 bases). Sequenced input: peripheral blood. In DNA form, the CDR3 reads TGTGCCAGCAGCTTAGAAACAGGCAGGCGTATCGGCAATGAGCAGTTCTTC. Translation gives CASSLETGRRIGNEQFF.